Listed below are T cell receptor beta chains from one sample, sequenced in a study of blood T cell repertoires in COVID-19. The assay was immunoSEQ multiplex PCR, and TCRdb's table has in-frame clones only and misses some. The sample holds about 160,000 clones, approximately 86% seen once. The sequencing input was peripheral blood. Receptors were obtained from a woman aged 40 to 50 with COVID-19, enrolled during active disease. Both conserved end residues are part of each CDR3. The D gene is left open where the match is weak. Expanded clones are given a class, and other clones once, few, many or no size at all.

CDR3nt,CDR3aa,j_gene,d_gene,abundance,v_gene
TGTGCCAGCAGCAAAGCTAGCGGAGATACGCAGTATTTT,CASSKASGDTQYF,TRBJ2-3,.,.,TRBV21-1
TGTGCCAGCAGTGCCCCCGACAGGCTAACTGAAGCTTTCTTT,CASSAPDRLTEAFF,TRBJ1-1,.,once,TRBV2
TGTGCCAGCTCACCATCCGTCGATTTATCAGTGCGGGGCTCACCCCTCCACTTT,CASSPSVDLSVRGSPLHF,TRBJ1-6,.,.,TRBV18
TGTGCCAGCAGCTTAGTACAGTTCACCGGGGAGCTGTTTTTT,CASSLVQFTGELFF,TRBJ2-2,.,.,TRBV7-8
TGTGCCAGTAGTATCGATGGGTACAGGGTCCAAGGGAACACTGAAGCTTTCTTT,CASSIDGYRVQGNTEAFF,TRBJ1-1,.,once,TRBV19
TGCGCCAGCAGCGGATTCAACAGGGGGCTAAATGAAAAACTGTTTTTT,CASSGFNRGLNEKLFF,TRBJ1-4,TRBD1,.,TRBV10-1
TGTGCCAGCAGCCCCGGGTGGGGCAAATACAATGAGCAGTTCTTC,CASSPGWGKYNEQFF,TRBJ2-1,.,.,TRBV5-4
TGTGCCAGCAGCTCCAATCAGCCCCAGCATTTT,CASSSNQPQHF,TRBJ1-5,.,.,TRBV6-5
TGCGCCAGCAGCCAAGTCCCAGGGGTTGCTGAAGCTTTCTTT,CASSQVPGVAEAFF,TRBJ1-1,.,.,TRBV4-1
TGTGCCAGCAGCCCACGGGGGACCACAGATACGCAGTATTTT,CASSPRGTTDTQYF,TRBJ2-3,.,.,TRBV11-2
TGTGCCACCAGTGACCCCCGGGGATCCCAAGAGACCCAGTACTTC,CATSDPRGSQETQYF,TRBJ2-5,.,few,TRBV24-1
TGTGCCAGCAGTGAATACGGACAGGGGGTAGCCAAAAACATTCAGTACTTC,CASSEYGQGVAKNIQYF,TRBJ2-4,TRBD1,.,TRBV25-1
TGTGCTAGCAGCTCCTTGGGACAGGGGGCGGGGGAGCTGTTTTTT,CASSSLGQGAGELFF,TRBJ2-2,TRBD1,.,TRBV7-7
TGTGCCAGCAGCCAGGGACTAGCTACCTACGAGCAGTACTTC,CASSQGLATYEQYF,TRBJ2-7,TRBD2,.,TRBV3-1/TRBV3-2
TGTGCCAGCAGCTTTATAACAGGGACGAACACTGAAGCTTTCTTT,CASSFITGTNTEAFF,TRBJ1-1,.,.,TRBV21-1
TGTGCCTCCAGGGGATACACAGAAAACACCGGGGAGCTGTTTTTT,CASRGYTENTGELFF,TRBJ2-2,.,.,TRBV2
TGTGCCAGCAGTTCCATAGCGGGGCGGAGCACAGATACGCAGTATTTT,CASSSIAGRSTDTQYF,TRBJ2-3,TRBD2,.,TRBV27
TGTGCCAGCGGGGGGAGAATCGAGCAGTACTTC,CASGGRIEQYF,TRBJ2-7,.,.,TRBV6-5
TGTGCCAGCAGCTTGCCGGGACAGAACTATGGCTACACCTTC,CASSLPGQNYGYTF,TRBJ1-2,TRBD1,.,TRBV5-5
TGTGCCAGCTCACCAGTGCGGGAATACGAGCAGTACTTC,CASSPVREYEQYF,TRBJ2-7,.,.,TRBV18
TGCGCCAGCAGCTTTGGGTTGGGGATCGGGGACACTGAAGCTTTCTTT,CASSFGLGIGDTEAFF,TRBJ1-1,.,.,TRBV5-1
TGTGCCATCAGTGGGGTAGGGGCTAATGAAAAACTGTTTTTT,CAISGVGANEKLFF,TRBJ1-4,.,.,TRBV10-3
TGCGCCAGCCTCTCGGCGGGGGGACGGACAGATACGCAGTATTTT,CASLSAGGRTDTQYF,TRBJ2-3,TRBD2,.,TRBV10-2
TGTGCCAGCAGCCAATCAAGGGGGGGGAGAGGCGACACCGGGGAGCTGTTTTTT,CASSQSRGGRGDTGELFF,TRBJ2-2,.,.,TRBV3-1/TRBV3-2
TGCAGCGTGGGGAGTAGCGCCAATGAGCAGTTCTTC,CSVGSSANEQFF,TRBJ2-1,.,.,TRBV29-1
TGTGCCAGCAAAAGGGGGGGGGCAGGCTTCTACGAGCAGTACTTC,CASKRGGAGFYEQYF,TRBJ2-7,.,.,TRBV27
TGTGCCAGCACCAAAAGGGGCTACGGGGAGCAGTTCTTC,CASTKRGYGEQFF,TRBJ2-1,.,.,TRBV2
TGTGCCAGCAGCCCTCGGGACAGGGAGATGAATGAGCAGTTCTTC,CASSPRDREMNEQFF,TRBJ2-1,TRBD1,.,TRBV9
TGTGCCAGCTCACGAGAATCACGGGAGACCCAGTACTTC,CASSRESRETQYF,TRBJ2-5,.,.,TRBV18
TGTGCCAGGAGACAGGGGAATTCACCCCTCCACTTT,CARRQGNSPLHF,TRBJ1-6,TRBD1,.,TRBV2
TGTGCCAGCAGTCGCCCCCGGGGGGGCCCGAACAATGAGCAGTTCTTC,CASSRPRGGPNNEQFF,TRBJ2-1,TRBD2,once,TRBV27
TGTGCCAGCACCCGTGGGGGGAGCACCGGGGAGCTGTTTTTT,CASTRGGSTGELFF,TRBJ2-2,.,once,TRBV3-1/TRBV3-2
TGTGCCAGCAGCCAAGGGGCTTGGGGCGGGGGGTCAAAGGCCGGGGAGCTGTTTTTT,CASSQGAWGGGSKAGELFF,TRBJ2-2,TRBD2,.,TRBV4-2
TGTGCCAGCGTGGGAGAAAACCTGAACACTGAAGCTTTCTTT,CASVGENLNTEAFF,TRBJ1-1,.,.,TRBV2
TGTGCCAGCAGCCGCCCGGAGGAGCAGGAGAATGAAAAACTGTTTTTT,CASSRPEEQENEKLFF,TRBJ1-4,.,once,TRBV3-1/TRBV3-2
TGTGCCAGCAGAGACTCCGGGACAGGCGACGAGCAGTTCTTC,CASRDSGTGDEQFF,TRBJ2-1,TRBD1,.,TRBV28
TGTGCCACCAGCAGAGTCGGGTGGGATGAGCAGTTCTTC,CATSRVGWDEQFF,TRBJ2-1,.,.,TRBV15
TGTGCCAGCAGCTTAAACAGGGCGGGCACCGGGGAGCTGTTTTTT,CASSLNRAGTGELFF,TRBJ2-2,.,once,TRBV7-6
TGTGCCAGCAGTGGAGCGGGAGTAAGGCAAGAGACCCAGTACTTC,CASSGAGVRQETQYF,TRBJ2-5,TRBD2,.,TRBV6-6
TGTGCCAGCAGCAAGCAGGGGCTCAATGAAAAACTGTTTTTT,CASSKQGLNEKLFF,TRBJ1-4,.,.,TRBV27
TGTGCCACCCTTACCCGGGAGTCGAACACCGGGGAGCTGTTTTTT,CATLTRESNTGELFF,TRBJ2-2,.,.,TRBV28
TGTGCCAGCAGCGCCTTCGGGGTTAGCACAGATACGCAGTATTTT,CASSAFGVSTDTQYF,TRBJ2-3,.,.,TRBV9
TGCAGTGCTAGTAATCGAGGGAGTATGTTCGCTGAAGCTTTCTTT,CSASNRGSMFAEAFF,TRBJ1-1,.,once,TRBV20-1
TGTGCCAGTAGGGACATAGATAGCAATCAGCCCCAGCATTTT,CASRDIDSNQPQHF,TRBJ1-5,.,few,TRBV19